This T cell receptor (beta chain) appears in the sequencing data of a study of cytomegalovirus exposure and HLA in healthy donors. Healthy bone marrow donors supplied every sample. The PCR made use of 60 Vbeta and 13 Jbeta primers. Profiling relied on immunoSEQ multiplex PCR, and the TCRdb table lists in-frame clones only, not all of them. The data show about 120,000 clones, about four fifths seen once. Notes on this clone: No antigen is known for it.

The CDR3 totals 16 residues. Germline trimming cut 0 bases from V and 4 bases from J; bases unmatched to any gene: 6. The V gene's germline CDR1 is SGHAT and CDR2 FQNNGV. Study outcomes and limitations: The majority of TCR sequences were rare, yet some public TCRs appeared in many donors. For cytomegalovirus status, the classifier reportedly gave diagnoses with high specificity and sensitivity. The later analysis indicated that the majority of CMV-associated TCR beta chains appeared HLA-restricted.

The source of this sequence is a woman aged 40 to 49 in good health and CMV-seropositive. Sequencing input: PBMCs. The chain has TRBV11-2 and TRBJ2-1; 7 bases match TRBD2. DNA for the CDR3: TGTGCCAGCAGCTTAGATCCCAGCGGGGAATACAATGAGCAGTTCTTC. This translates into CASSLDPSGEYNEQFF.